The rows below give T cell receptor beta chains drawn from one sample of a study of T cells in Graves' hyperthyroidism and ophthalmopathy. TCRdb used MiXCR to reprocess the multiplex PCR reads, holding one entry per CDR3 protein. The table has about 400,000 distinct CDR3 sequences, around a sixth seen once. Sequences were obtained from blood. All receptors come from a young woman with Graves' hyperthyroidism. The conserved cysteine and the conserved F or W are not part of the CDR3 here. The order of the fields is J gene, D gene, V gene, clone size, CDR3 protein. A D gene is named only where the DNA matches it firmly. Not every row has a clone size; where given, it reads once, few, many or a size class.

TRBJ2-7 | TRBD2 | TRBV20-1 | many | SAALAGGSYEQY
TRBJ2-1 | TRBD2 | TRBV12-3/TRBV12-4 | . | ATLAGEYNEQF
TRBJ2-1 | . | TRBV19 | few | ASRGGRVYYSYNEQF
TRBJ1-2 | . | TRBV3-1 | few | ASSQDEGRGGYT
TRBJ2-7 | TRBD1 | TRBV7-8 | many | ASSLGSPGQGITYEQY
TRBJ2-7 | . | TRBV11-3 | few | ASSLGPGERY
TRBJ2-5 | . | TRBV25-1 | . | ASRPGTSETQY
TRBJ1-3 | . | TRBV12-3/TRBV12-4 | . | ASSLGGAAYSGNTIY
TRBJ1-1 | . | TRBV5-5 | . | ASSKDRTSMNTEAF
TRBJ2-7 | . | TRBV18 | many | ASSHRNDEQY
TRBJ2-1 | . | TRBV12-3/TRBV12-4 | many | ASKVGYNEQF
TRBJ1-6 | . | TRBV20-1 | many | SARRQGNSPLH
TRBJ2-2 | TRBD1 | TRBV5-6 | few | ASSFSFRTGPTGELF
TRBJ1-2 | . | TRBV4-1 | few | ASSQASFLGRENYGYT
TRBJ2-7 | TRBD2 | TRBV27 | many | ASRGGLAGGAYEQY
TRBJ2-2 | TRBD1 | TRBV12-5 | many | ASGHGQGVTGELF
TRBJ2-1 | . | TRBV19 | . | ASSSSRLSYNEQF
TRBJ1-1 | . | TRBV24-1 | many | ATSDLRGGAF
TRBJ2-7 | . | TRBV20-1 | many | SARDTSDYEQY
TRBJ1-2 | TRBD1 | TRBV4-1 | . | ASSPPTGKGYT
TRBJ2-3 | TRBD2 | TRBV24-1 | few | ATSDINPTSGRVADTQY
TRBJ2-7 | . | TRBV6-5 | many | ASSYSRVSQEQY
TRBJ2-1 | . | TRBV30 | many | AWSVSLASDEQF
TRBJ2-7 | TRBD1 | TRBV7-3 | . | ASRQSNGQGVSYEQY
TRBJ2-2 | TRBD1 | TRBV6-1 | . | ASSLRDRKTGELF
TRBJ1-2 | . | TRBV4-1 | many | ASSQDWGRANYGYT
TRBJ1-3 | . | TRBV11-3 | many | ASSLDQVSGNTIY
TRBJ1-1 | . | TRBV29-1 | many | SVKRNTEAF
TRBJ2-7 | . | TRBV20-1 | few | SARDRGGGRVPPYEQY
TRBJ1-2 | . | TRBV9 | many | ASSVATGRDAGYT
TRBJ1-5 | . | TRBV2 | many | ASSEELRPQH
TRBJ1-6 | . | TRBV11-2 | many | ASSLLWPPNNSPLH
TRBJ1-1 | . | TRBV19 | many | ASSPISRGGGDTEAF
TRBJ1-1 | . | TRBV12-3/TRBV12-4 | . | ASSSGQNTGTF
TRBJ1-1 | . | TRBV29-1 | . | SVGGRMNTEAF
TRBJ1-2 | . | TRBV11-2 | . | ASSLVQNYGYT
TRBJ2-1 | . | TRBV30 | many | AWSDRDEQF
TRBJ2-7 | TRBD2 | TRBV11-2 | many | ASSPGTSGYEQY
TRBJ1-2 | TRBD1 | TRBV12-3/TRBV12-4 | many | ASSARPQGDYGYT
TRBJ2-5 | . | TRBV12-3/TRBV12-4 | many | ASSFSGGQETQY
TRBJ2-7 | TRBD1 | TRBV11-3 | many | ASSRTGKLSYEQY
TRBJ2-1 | . | TRBV18 | . | ASSPRRGENEQF
TRBJ2-2 | . | TRBV12-3/TRBV12-4 | few | ASKLGGSTGELF
TRBJ1-5 | TRBD1 | TRBV5-1 | many | ASSLTGGRGQPQH
TRBJ1-6 | . | TRBV15 | . | ATSHRQINSPLH
TRBJ1-5 | TRBD1 | TRBV16 | many | ASSQSPVTGGGQPQH
TRBJ1-2 | TRBD1 | TRBV7-8 | many | ASSPARSGGYGYT
TRBJ1-4 | TRBD1 | TRBV24-1 | many | ATSPGQFNEKLF
TRBJ1-2 | . | TRBV5-1 | many | ASSSFTGGGYT
TRBJ2-2 | . | TRBV20-1 | many | SARGRTLSTGELF
TRBJ1-4 | . | TRBV4-1 | . | ASNQDPGPVSEKLF
TRBJ2-1 | TRBD1 | TRBV5-1 | . | ASSSSSGTGLTNEQF
TRBJ1-4 | TRBD1 | TRBV11-2 | . | ASSVYRGPTNEKLF
TRBJ1-1 | TRBD1 | TRBV3-1 | many | ASSDRDRVNTEAF
TRBJ1-6 | TRBD1 | TRBV13 | few | ASRTGGPGSPLH
TRBJ1-4 | . | TRBV5-4 | . | AGGNWTAATNEKLF
TRBJ1-1 | . | TRBV20-1 | many | SARGPGAVTEAF